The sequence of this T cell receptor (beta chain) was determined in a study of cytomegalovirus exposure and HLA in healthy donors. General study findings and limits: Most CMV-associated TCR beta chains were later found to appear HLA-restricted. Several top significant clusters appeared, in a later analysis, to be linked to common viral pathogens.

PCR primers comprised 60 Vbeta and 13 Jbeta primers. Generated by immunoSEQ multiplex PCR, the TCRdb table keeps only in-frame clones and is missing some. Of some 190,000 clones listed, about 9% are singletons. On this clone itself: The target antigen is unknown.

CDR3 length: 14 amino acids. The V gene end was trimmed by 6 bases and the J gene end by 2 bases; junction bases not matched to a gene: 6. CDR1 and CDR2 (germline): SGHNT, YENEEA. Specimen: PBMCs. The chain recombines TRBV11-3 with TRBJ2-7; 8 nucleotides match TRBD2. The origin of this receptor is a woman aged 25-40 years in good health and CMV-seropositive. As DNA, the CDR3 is TGTGCCAGCAGTCGAGCGGGAGAAACCTACGAGCAGTACTTC. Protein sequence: CASSRAGETYEQYF.